These T cell receptor beta chains were read from a single sample in a study of blood T cell repertoires in COVID-19. Here immunoSEQ multiplex PCR was the method, and the copy in TCRdb shows in-frame clones only, minus some. This sample has around 150,000 clones, with 92% found just once. Source material: peripheral blood. The receptors originated from a man aged 25-45 years with COVID-19, enrolled during active disease. Both conserved end residues are part of each CDR3. D genes are given only for firm matches. The size entry is marked missing in some rows and otherwise reads once, few, many or a size class.

CDR3 DNA: TGTGCCAGCAGACTCCGGGACAGCTATGGCTACACCTTC
CDR3 protein: CASRLRDSYGYTF
D gene: TRBD1
V gene: TRBV5-4
J gene: TRBJ1-2
clone size: .

CDR3 DNA: TGCAGCGTTGAACGCCCAGATAACTATGGCTACACCTTC
CDR3 protein: CSVERPDNYGYTF
D gene: .
V gene: TRBV29-1
J gene: TRBJ1-2
clone size: .

CDR3 DNA: TGTGCCTGGAACAGGGTTCTGGGAATGAACACTGAAGCTTTCTTT
CDR3 protein: CAWNRVLGMNTEAFF
D gene: .
V gene: TRBV30
J gene: TRBJ1-1
clone size: .

CDR3 DNA: TGTGCCAGCTCACCTAGGGGTCTGACAGCAGAGACCCAGTACTTC
CDR3 protein: CASSPRGLTAETQYF
D gene: .
V gene: TRBV18
J gene: TRBJ2-5
clone size: .

CDR3 DNA: TGTGCCAGCAGCCCACCAGGAGGTCAAGTGCGTTCACCCCTCCACTTT
CDR3 protein: CASSPPGGQVRSPLHF
D gene: .
V gene: TRBV7-9
J gene: TRBJ1-6
clone size: .

CDR3 DNA: TGTGCCAGCAGAATCCTAGGTGGTATGAACACTGAAGCTTTCTTT
CDR3 protein: CASRILGGMNTEAFF
D gene: .
V gene: TRBV7-2
J gene: TRBJ1-1
clone size: .

CDR3 DNA: TGTGCCAGCAGGCCCGGGACAAACTATGGCTACACCTTC
CDR3 protein: CASRPGTNYGYTF
D gene: .
V gene: TRBV6-5
J gene: TRBJ1-2
clone size: .

CDR3 DNA: TGTGCCAGCACAACCCGGGGGGGCAATCAGCCCCAGCATTTT
CDR3 protein: CASTTRGGNQPQHF
D gene: .
V gene: TRBV6-6
J gene: TRBJ1-5
clone size: .

CDR3 DNA: TGTACATCGACGGGAAACACTGAAGCTTTCTTT
CDR3 protein: CTSTGNTEAFF
D gene: .
V gene: TRBV6-5
J gene: TRBJ1-1
clone size: once

CDR3 DNA: TGTGCCAGCAGTGATGTAAGACAGGGTGGAAACACCATATATTTT
CDR3 protein: CASSDVRQGGNTIYF
D gene: TRBD1
V gene: TRBV6-1
J gene: TRBJ1-3
clone size: .

CDR3 DNA: TGTGCCACCAGTGATTCGGGGAGCCTTGATCAGCCCCAGCATTTT
CDR3 protein: CATSDSGSLDQPQHF
D gene: .
V gene: TRBV24-1
J gene: TRBJ1-5
clone size: .

CDR3 DNA: TGTGCCTGGAGTACCGGACGGGGAGAGACCCAGTACTTC
CDR3 protein: CAWSTGRGETQYF
D gene: .
V gene: TRBV30
J gene: TRBJ2-5
clone size: .

CDR3 DNA: TGTGCCAGTAGTTATAGCGGGGGGCCATACAATGAGCAGTTCTTC
CDR3 protein: CASSYSGGPYNEQFF
D gene: TRBD2
V gene: TRBV19
J gene: TRBJ2-1
clone size: .

CDR3 DNA: TGTGCCAGCAGCTTATTCGACAGGGACACTGAAGCTTTCTTT
CDR3 protein: CASSLFDRDTEAFF
D gene: TRBD1
V gene: TRBV7-9
J gene: TRBJ1-1
clone size: .

CDR3 DNA: TGTGCCAGCAGCCCGGGGGGGGCGGTGAAGACCCAGTACTTC
CDR3 protein: CASSPGGAVKTQYF
D gene: TRBD2
V gene: TRBV6-2/TRBV6-3
J gene: TRBJ2-5
clone size: .

CDR3 DNA: TGTGCCAGCAGCCAAGCTACGGGACAGGGAGACTATGGCTACACCTTC
CDR3 protein: CASSQATGQGDYGYTF
D gene: TRBD1
V gene: TRBV7-9
J gene: TRBJ1-2
clone size: .

CDR3 DNA: TGTGCCAGCAGTTCCCCGCGGGAGGGCCGAAGGTACGAGCAGTACTTC
CDR3 protein: CASSSPREGRRYEQYF
D gene: TRBD2
V gene: TRBV28
J gene: TRBJ2-7
clone size: .

CDR3 DNA: TGTGCCAGCAAGTTGGGAGATCGACAGGGCCTTGAACGCTACGAGCAGTACTTC
CDR3 protein: CASKLGDRQGLERYEQYF
D gene: TRBD1
V gene: TRBV5-8
J gene: TRBJ2-7
clone size: .

CDR3 DNA: TGTGCCAGCAGCTTAGGTACATCACCTACAGATACGCAGTATTTT
CDR3 protein: CASSLGTSPTDTQYF
D gene: .
V gene: TRBV7-9
J gene: TRBJ2-3
clone size: .

CDR3 DNA: TGCGCCAGCAGCTTGGTAGCGGGTACCGGTTCGCAGTATTTT
CDR3 protein: CASSLVAGTGSQYF
D gene: TRBD2
V gene: TRBV5-1
J gene: TRBJ2-3
clone size: .

CDR3 DNA: TGTGCCAGCAGCGTAGGTCCTTCCAATGAGCAGTTCTTC
CDR3 protein: CASSVGPSNEQFF
D gene: .
V gene: TRBV9
J gene: TRBJ2-1
clone size: .

CDR3 DNA: TGTGCCAGCAGTTACGGACAGGACGACGTCCAAGGCTACACCTTC
CDR3 protein: CASSYGQDDVQGYTF
D gene: TRBD1
V gene: TRBV6-2/TRBV6-3
J gene: TRBJ1-2
clone size: .

CDR3 DNA: TGTGCCAGCAGCCATCGTGAGACAGATACGCAGTATTTT
CDR3 protein: CASSHRETDTQYF
D gene: .
V gene: TRBV7-9
J gene: TRBJ2-3
clone size: .

CDR3 DNA: TGTGCTAGTGGTTTGCGACTACCGGGACTGGGAGGAAAACTGTTTTTT
CDR3 protein: CASGLRLPGLGGKLFF
D gene: .
V gene: TRBV12-5
J gene: TRBJ1-4
clone size: once